Sequencing of this TCR beta chain was carried out in a study of T cells in Graves' hyperthyroidism and ophthalmopathy. No progression to ophthalmopathy during 18 months of follow-up defined stable disease. The study based diagnoses on clinical symptoms, serum thyroxine and TRAb, thyroid ultrasound and orbital computed tomography. Study-level results: Most expanded thyroid clonotypes above 0.001 also appeared in blood.

The sample holds many counts of this clonotype. Antigen specificity is unknown. The CDR3 sequence is 15 residues long. CDR1 and CDR2 from the germline V gene are MNHNS and SASEGT. The V gene end was trimmed by 6 bases and the J gene end by 5 bases; junction bases not matched to a gene: 9. Regions amplified from RNA transcripts were the TCR beta CDR3 regions. The TCR CDR3 first-round RT-PCR relied on the HTBI primer set. TCRdb ran MiXCR on the multiplex PCR reads and lists one entry per CDR3 protein. This sample has a few hundred thousand distinct CDR3 sequences, with roughly 19% found just once. The source of this sequence is a young woman with Graves' hyperthyroidism. The material sequenced was blood. The rearrangement joins TRBV6-1 to TRBJ2-5, with 10 positions matching TRBD2. The CDR3 loop reads CASRKKGLARETQYF. CDR3 sequence (DNA): TGTGCCAGCAGGAAAAAGGGACTAGCGCGGGAGACCCAGTACTTC.